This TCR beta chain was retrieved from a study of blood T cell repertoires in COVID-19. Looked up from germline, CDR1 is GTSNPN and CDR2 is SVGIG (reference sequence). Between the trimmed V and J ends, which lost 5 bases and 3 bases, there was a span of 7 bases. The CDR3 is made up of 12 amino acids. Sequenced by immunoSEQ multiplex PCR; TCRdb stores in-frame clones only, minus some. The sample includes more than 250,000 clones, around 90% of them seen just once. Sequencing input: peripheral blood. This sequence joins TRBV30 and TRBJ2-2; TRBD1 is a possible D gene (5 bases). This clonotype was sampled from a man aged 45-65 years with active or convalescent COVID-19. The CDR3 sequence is CAWGRDTGELFF. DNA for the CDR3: TGTGCCTGGGGCAGGGACACCGGGGAGCTGTTTTTT.